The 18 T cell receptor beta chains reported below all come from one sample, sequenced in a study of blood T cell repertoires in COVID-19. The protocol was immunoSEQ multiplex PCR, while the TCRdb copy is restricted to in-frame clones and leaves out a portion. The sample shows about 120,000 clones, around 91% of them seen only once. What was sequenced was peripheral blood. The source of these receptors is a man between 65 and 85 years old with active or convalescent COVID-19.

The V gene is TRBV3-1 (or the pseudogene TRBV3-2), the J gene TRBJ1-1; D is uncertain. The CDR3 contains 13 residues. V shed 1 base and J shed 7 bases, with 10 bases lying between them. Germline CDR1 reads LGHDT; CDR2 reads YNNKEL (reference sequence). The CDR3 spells CASSQGRRNEAFF. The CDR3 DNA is TGTGCCAGCAGCCAAGGGCGGAGAAATGAAGCTTTCTTT.

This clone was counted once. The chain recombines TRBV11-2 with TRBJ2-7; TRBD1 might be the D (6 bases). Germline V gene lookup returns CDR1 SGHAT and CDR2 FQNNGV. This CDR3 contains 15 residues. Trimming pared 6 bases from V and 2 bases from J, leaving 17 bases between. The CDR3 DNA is TGTGCCAGCAGTCCTTCCCTGACAGGAACCTACGAGCAGTACTTC. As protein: CASSPSLTGTYEQYF.

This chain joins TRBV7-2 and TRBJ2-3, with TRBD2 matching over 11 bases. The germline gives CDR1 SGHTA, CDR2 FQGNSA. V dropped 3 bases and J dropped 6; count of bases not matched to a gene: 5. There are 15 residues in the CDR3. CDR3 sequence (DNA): TGTGCCAGCAGCTTTAGCGGGAGGGCCACCGATACGCAGTATTTT. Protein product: CASSFSGRATDTQYF.

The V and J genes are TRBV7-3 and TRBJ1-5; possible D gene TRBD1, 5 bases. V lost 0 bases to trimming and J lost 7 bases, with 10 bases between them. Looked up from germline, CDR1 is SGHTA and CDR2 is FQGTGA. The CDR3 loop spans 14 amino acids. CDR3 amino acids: CASSLTGVGQPQHF. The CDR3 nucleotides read TGTGCCAGCAGCTTAACAGGGGTTGGACAGCCCCAGCATTTT.

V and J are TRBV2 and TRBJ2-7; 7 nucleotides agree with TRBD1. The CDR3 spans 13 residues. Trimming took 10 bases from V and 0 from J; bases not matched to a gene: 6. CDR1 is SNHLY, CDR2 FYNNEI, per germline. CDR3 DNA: TGTGCCACCCACCGGGACAGCTCCTACGAGCAGTACTTC. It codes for CATHRDSSYEQYF.

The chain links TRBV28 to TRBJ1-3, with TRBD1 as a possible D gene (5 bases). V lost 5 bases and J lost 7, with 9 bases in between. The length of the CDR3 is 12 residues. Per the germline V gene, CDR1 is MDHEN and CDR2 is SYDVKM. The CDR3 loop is CASSRGGNTIYF. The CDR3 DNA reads TGTGCCAGCAGTAGGGGCGGTAACACCATATATTTT.

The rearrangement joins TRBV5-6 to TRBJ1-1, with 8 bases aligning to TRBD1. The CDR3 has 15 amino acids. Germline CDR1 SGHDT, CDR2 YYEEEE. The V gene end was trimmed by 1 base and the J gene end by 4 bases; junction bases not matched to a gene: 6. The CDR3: CASSLPHRGSTEAFF. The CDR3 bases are TGTGCCAGCAGCTTGCCCCACAGGGGGTCCACTGAAGCTTTCTTT. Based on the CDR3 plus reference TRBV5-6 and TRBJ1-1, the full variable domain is DAGVTQSPTHLIKTRGQQVTLRCSPKSGHDTVSWYQQALGQGPQFIFQYYEEEERQRGNFPDRFSGHQFPNYSSELNVNALLLGDSALYLCASSLPHRGSTEAFFGQGTRLTVV.

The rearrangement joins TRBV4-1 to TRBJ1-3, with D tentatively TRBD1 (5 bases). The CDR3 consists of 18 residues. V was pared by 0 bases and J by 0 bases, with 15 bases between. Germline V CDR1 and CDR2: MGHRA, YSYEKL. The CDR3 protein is CASSQDPGGTHSGNTIYF. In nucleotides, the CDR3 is TGCGCCAGCAGCCAAGATCCGGGGGGAACTCACTCTGGAAACACCATATATTTT.

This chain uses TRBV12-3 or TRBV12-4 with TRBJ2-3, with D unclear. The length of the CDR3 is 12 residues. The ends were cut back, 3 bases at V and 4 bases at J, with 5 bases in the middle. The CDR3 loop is CASSFSADTQYF. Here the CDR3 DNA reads TGTGCCAGCAGTTTCTCGGCAGATACGCAGTATTTT.

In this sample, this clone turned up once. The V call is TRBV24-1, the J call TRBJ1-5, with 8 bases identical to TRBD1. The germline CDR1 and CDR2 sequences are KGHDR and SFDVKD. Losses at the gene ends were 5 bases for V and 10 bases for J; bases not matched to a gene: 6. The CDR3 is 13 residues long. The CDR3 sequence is CATSARGQEPQHF. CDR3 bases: TGTGCCACCAGTGCCAGGGGGCAGGAACCCCAGCATTTT.

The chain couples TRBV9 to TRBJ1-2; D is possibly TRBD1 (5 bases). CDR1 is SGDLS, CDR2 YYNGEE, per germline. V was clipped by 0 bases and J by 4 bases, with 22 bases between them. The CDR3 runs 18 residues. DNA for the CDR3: TGTGCCAGCAGCGTAGCTTGGGGGGGGTCAGGACCCACCTATGGCTACACCTTC. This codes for CASSVAWGGSGPTYGYTF.

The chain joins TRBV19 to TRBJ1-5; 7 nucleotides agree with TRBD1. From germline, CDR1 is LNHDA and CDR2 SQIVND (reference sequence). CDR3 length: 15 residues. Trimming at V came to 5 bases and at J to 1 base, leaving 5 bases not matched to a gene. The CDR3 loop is CASSAHRGSNQPQHF. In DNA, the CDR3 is TGTGCCAGTAGTGCCCACAGGGGAAGCAATCAGCCCCAGCATTTT. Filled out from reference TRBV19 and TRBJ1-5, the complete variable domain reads DGGITQSPKYLFRKEGQNVTLSCEQNLNHDAMYWYRQDPGQGLRLIYYSQIVNDFQKGDIAEGYSVSREKKESFPLTVTSAQKNPTAFYLCASSAHRGSNQPQHFGDGTRLSIL.

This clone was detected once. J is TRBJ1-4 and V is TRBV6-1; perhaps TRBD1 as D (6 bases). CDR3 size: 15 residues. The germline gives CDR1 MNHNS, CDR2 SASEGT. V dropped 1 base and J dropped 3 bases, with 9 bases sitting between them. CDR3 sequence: CASSEGGLPNEKLFF. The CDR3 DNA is TGTGCCAGCAGTGAAGGGGGGCTGCCTAATGAAAAACTGTTTTTT.

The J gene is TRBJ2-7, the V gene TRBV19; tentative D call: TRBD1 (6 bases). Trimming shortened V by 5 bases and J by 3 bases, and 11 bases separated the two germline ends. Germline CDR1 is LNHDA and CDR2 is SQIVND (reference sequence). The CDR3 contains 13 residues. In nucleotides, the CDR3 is TGTGCCAGTAGTTCGGACAGACTCTACGAGCAGTACTTC. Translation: CASSSDRLYEQYF.

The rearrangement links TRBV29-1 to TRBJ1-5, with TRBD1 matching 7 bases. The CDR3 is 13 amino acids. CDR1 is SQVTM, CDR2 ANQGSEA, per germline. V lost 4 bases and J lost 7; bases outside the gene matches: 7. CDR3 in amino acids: CSVGGDSHQPQHF. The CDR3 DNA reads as TGCAGCGTTGGGGGGGACAGTCACCAGCCCCAGCATTTT. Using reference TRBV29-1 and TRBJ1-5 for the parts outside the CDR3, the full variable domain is SAVISQKPSRDICQRGTSLTIQCQVDSQVTMMFWYRQQPGQSLTLIATANQGSEATYESGFVIDKFPISRPNLTFSTLTVSNMSPEDSSIYLCSVGGDSHQPQHFGDGTRLSIL.

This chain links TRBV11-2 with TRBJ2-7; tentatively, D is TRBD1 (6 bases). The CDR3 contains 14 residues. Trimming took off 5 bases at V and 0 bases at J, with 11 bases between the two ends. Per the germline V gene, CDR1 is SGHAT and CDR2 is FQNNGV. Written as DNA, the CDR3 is TGTGCCAGCAGCCCCGACAGGTACTCCTACGAGCAGTACTTC. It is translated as CASSPDRYSYEQYF. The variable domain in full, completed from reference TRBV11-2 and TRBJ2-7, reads EAGVAQSPRYKIIEKRQSVAFWCNPISGHATLYWYQQILGQGPKLLIQFQNNGVVDDSQLPKDRFSAERLKGVDSTLKIQPAKLEDSAVYLCASSPDRYSYEQYFGPGTRLTVT.

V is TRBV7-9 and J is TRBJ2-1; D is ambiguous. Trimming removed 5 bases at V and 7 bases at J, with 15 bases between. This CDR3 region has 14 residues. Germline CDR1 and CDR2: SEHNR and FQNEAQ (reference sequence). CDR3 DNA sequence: TGTGCCAGCAGCCAGGCAACTCTAAAGAATGAGCAGTTCTTC. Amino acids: CASSQATLKNEQFF. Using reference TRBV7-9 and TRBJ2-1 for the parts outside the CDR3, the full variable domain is DTGVSQNPRHKITKRGQNVTFRCDPISEHNRLYWYRQTLGQGPEFLTYFQNEAQLEKSRLLSDRFSAERPKGSFSTLEIQRTEQGDSAMYLCASSQATLKNEQFFGPGTRLTVL.

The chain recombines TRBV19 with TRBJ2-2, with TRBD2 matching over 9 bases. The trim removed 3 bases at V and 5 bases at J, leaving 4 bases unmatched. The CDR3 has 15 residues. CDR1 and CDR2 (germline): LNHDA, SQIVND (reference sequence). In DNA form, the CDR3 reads TGTGCCAGTAGTATCGGACTAGCGAGGACCGGGGAGCTGTTTTTT. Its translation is CASSIGLARTGELFF.